This TCR beta chain was retrieved from a study of CD8 T cell repertoires and HIV-1 epitope variants. About the study: Separate wells received one of Twenty-five Gag or Nef variant peptides.

The V gene's germline CDR1 is GTSNPN and CDR2 SVGIG (reference sequence). V was cut by 4 bases and J by 1 base, with 7 bases left in between. CDR3 length: 12 amino acids. TCRdb keeps only in-frame clones here, not all; method: immunoSEQ multiplex PCR. The sample includes approximately 90,000 clones, more than 65% of them seen just once. Sequenced input: uncultured baseline CD8+ T cells from peripheral blood mononuclear cells (PBMCs). The TCR sequence derives from a male donor with HIV. The gene calls are TRBV30 and TRBJ1-2; D ambiguous. The CDR3 DNA sequence: TGTGCCTGGACCCCCCTTAACTATGGCTACACCTTC. It is translated as CAWTPLNYGYTF.